This T cell receptor (beta chain) originates from a study of post-analysis software for immune sequencing data. At the level of the study: As for disease course, relapsing-remitting, secondary progressive and progressive-relapsing multiple sclerosis were all included. Findings of the study overall: People with multiple sclerosis had a significantly lower normalized Chao1 diversity than controls did. TRBV5-6, TRBV5-1 and TRBV20-1 belonged to a set of roughly 5 TRBV segments that were more frequent in patients than controls.

Trimming left V 7 bases short and J 2 bases short, with 11 bases between. The CDR3 consists of 12 residues. CDR1 is SQVTM and CDR2 is ANQGSEA in the germline V gene. About this clonotype itself: The antigen is undetermined.

Each TCR beta cDNA library carried unique molecular identifiers. MiXCR, run by TCRdb on the PCR reads, gives a single entry per CDR3 protein. The sample has hundreds of thousands of distinct CDR3 sequences, roughly 35% seen once. Sequencing was performed on blood. This rearrangement joins TRBV29-1 to TRBJ1-1, with D hard to call. The sequence was obtained from a girl under 18 with multiple sclerosis. Here the CDR3 reads CSAQGQNTEAFF. In nucleotides, the CDR3 is TGCAGCGCCCAAGGGCAAAACACTGAAGCTTTCTTT.